These T cell receptor beta chains were read from a single sample in a study of OX40 agonist ivuxolimab in advanced cancers. Assay: immunoSEQ multiplex PCR; the TCRdb copy retains only in-frame clones and omits some. The sample yields 35,000 or so clones, roughly 80% seen once. Here the sequenced sample was CD4+ or CD8+ T cells sorted from blood, taken in a trial of the OX40 agonist ivuxolimab. The receptors were sampled from an adult with an advanced solid tumor such as melanoma, head and neck, liver or kidney cancer. The CDR3 runs from the conserved cysteine through the conserved F or W. A row's size may be missing; if present it is once, few, many or a size class.

len	j_gene	v_gene	abundance	CDR3aa
16	TRBJ1-1	TRBV7-2	-	CASSLPRDSWGTEAFF
14	TRBJ1-4	TRBV14	-	CASSHDRTNEKLFF
15	TRBJ2-3	TRBV7-2	-	CASSSQRGLADTQYF
13	TRBJ1-2	TRBV30	once	CTSRGLIGYGYTF
15	TRBJ2-7	TRBV4-3	-	CASSHKQGAPGEQYF
16	TRBJ1-3	TRBV4-3	-	CASSHVDRDVGNTIYF
16	TRBJ2-7	TRBV30	-	CAWSVRRVWSSYEQYF
13	TRBJ1-2	TRBV11-1	few	CASSLEGNYGYTF
16	TRBJ1-5	TRBV19	-	CASSSTRGTGNQPQHF
15	TRBJ1-1	TRBV7-2	-	CASSSLPPPNTEAFF
15	TRBJ2-1	TRBV7-3	-	CASSLTQSGVDEQFF
15	TRBJ2-7	TRBV28	-	CASRMTGTPTYEQYF
15	TRBJ2-2	TRBV9	-	CASSLWGGYTGELFF
15	TRBJ2-1	TRBV5-1	-	CASSFRPDSYNEQFF
15	TRBJ1-3	TRBV2	-	CASSKGRNSGNTIYF
16	TRBJ2-2	TRBV5-5	-	CASSSPGTGGTGELFF
13	TRBJ1-5	TRBV19	-	CASSINANQPQHF
15	TRBJ2-7	TRBV11-2	-	CASSSYRGRAYEQYF
16	TRBJ2-3	TRBV6-6	-	CASSLQRGKGADTQYF
13	TRBJ1-2	TRBV29-1	once	CSVAGQGVFGYTF
11	TRBJ1-3	TRBV20-1	-	CSATRGNTIYF
13	TRBJ1-5	TRBV11-1	-	CASSLNTNQPQHF
15	TRBJ2-5	TRBV9	-	CASSVVGGQGETQYF
12	TRBJ1-2	TRBV7-9	once	CASSRDNNGYTF
13	TRBJ1-1	TRBV29-1	few	CSVGLQGGTEAFF
12	TRBJ2-7	TRBV25-1	-	CASSEGTGEQYF
15	TRBJ2-3	TRBV6-5	few	CASRKGQTGTDTQYF
15	TRBJ1-1	TRBV5-1	few	CASSLGPQGNTEAFF